A single TCR beta chain is shown here with its context. What antigen it recognizes has not been identified. No qualities accompany the bases; no much larger clone lies one base away. The record originates from a study of cytomegalovirus exposure and HLA in healthy donors (dated by TCRdb to about 2017). A note on the overall study: According to an earlier analysis of 450 to 650 of the donors, 200 million or so T cells yielded some 120 million unique TCR beta sequences and more than 250 Gb of sequence data. The study used immunosequencing to profile the T cell repertoires of hundreds of subjects and linked those repertoires to cytomegalovirus serostatus. Genome-wide SNP genotypes for about 65% of the 666 donors were used in a later genetic analysis, which treated that subset as a discovery cohort. HLA typing covered class I and class II loci at four-digit resolution. The later analysis used no new phenotypic data to find candidate immune exposures, relying instead on TCR beta sequences and their occurrence across donors. An early release that covered about 600 HLA-typed donors contained approximately 320 gigabases of sequencing data and 75 million to 100 million unique TCR sequences. Five DR-DQ haplotypes were handled as single units for association and clustering because linkage in the cohort was strong. Of the approximately 400 genotyped donors, approximately 83% fell in the genetic ancestry cluster associated with self-reported Caucasian donors. To predict cytomegalovirus infection status, the study brought together high-throughput TCR immunosequencing, statistical association of individual TCRs with disease status, and machine learning. Besides the first cohort of about 730 subjects, a separate validation cohort made up of over a hundred different subjects was used. The study was designed to test whether signatures of past pathogen exposure could be identified by cataloging public T cell receptors. Every discovery cohort repertoire had been produced on one sequencing platform. Among almost 400 genotyped donors of the cohort, an average of approximately 230,000 unique TCR beta nucleotide sequences were sequenced per donor, around 20% of them non-productive. The number of typed donors differed by locus: about 629-640 for A, B, C, DRB1 and DQB1; 522 for DQA1; roughly 600 for DPA1; and roughly 490 for DPB1. An earlier analysis of 587 of the donors used high-throughput TCR beta sequencing to judge whether each TCR beta V gene segment behaved as functional or pseudogenic. Donor age, sex, ethnicity and CMV serostatus were compiled alongside the repertoire data. A later analysis re-analyzed previously published TCR beta repertoires from hundreds of donors and added high-resolution HLA genotyping to study TCR occurrence patterns.

Receptors were amplified or captured by the immunoSEQ multiplex PCR assay. The multiplex PCR relied on a mix of 60 forward primers for TCR Vbeta segments and 13 reverse primers for TCR Jbeta segments. A multiplex PCR assay on genomic DNA amplified the CDR3 region of rearranged TCR beta genes. The amplified TCR beta libraries were sequenced on the Illumina HiSeq System as 87-base-pair reads. Per the source publication's procedure: In a later analysis, tens of millions of unique TCR beta chains were counted across the 650 to 750 repertoires, and approximately 11 million of these chains were shared by at least two donors. A nearest-neighbor algorithm error-corrected the raw reads and collapsed the reads into unique sequences, merging closely related sequences to remove PCR and sequencing errors. V, D and J gene segments were assigned by aligning CDR3 sequences to IMGT reference sequences. For a sequence to be retained, a match of at least six nucleotides to both a V gene segment and a J gene segment was required. A rearrangement was called productive if the CDR3 had no stop codons and remained in frame with V and J, and every other rearrangement was called non-productive. Following IMGT convention, CDR3 was defined as the stretch from the second conserved V-encoded cysteine up to the conserved J-encoded phenylalanine. The earlier analysis of a few hundred of the donors excluded any sequence lacking an unambiguous match to a single V gene segment. In an earlier analysis of 500 to 750 of the donors, V segments were called functional above 56.7% productive rearrangements and were called segregating when the between-donor standard deviation exceeded 5%. A statistical classification framework was built to diagnose cytomegalovirus status from the catalog of TCR beta chain sequences. A later analysis assigned V and J genes by comparing TCR nucleotide sequences with IMGT/GENE-DB human TR gene sequences. The TCRdist pipeline was used in a later analysis to assign CDR3 sequences and most-parsimonious VDJ recombination scenarios. A later analysis defined each TCR beta chain by its CDR3 amino acid sequence plus V-gene family, and excluded reads lacking a unique V-gene family. As a way to deal with suspected cross-contamination and a sequencing artifact, a later analysis dropped 450 to 600 nucleotide sequences that were highly shared and had low generation probability. A later analysis calculated a clonal expansion index for each public chain from normalized within-repertoire ranks of inferred template counts. In a later analysis, generation probabilities were computed using a VDJ recombination model fitted to out-of-frame rearrangements, and the results were checked against IGoR. In a later analysis, hypergeometric tests were used to score TCR-TCR, TCR-HLA and TCR-CMV co-occurrence, with a repertoire-size bias correction applied to TCR pairs. False discovery rates were estimated in a later analysis by permuting HLA or CMV assignments 20 times. In a later analysis, co-occurring TCRs were grouped with DBSCAN, and TCRdist sequence similarity was added when clustering was performed within HLA-allele-positive subsets. Co-occurrence clustering excluded repertoires with fewer than 30,000 or more than 120,000 public chains, plus five with anomalous nucleotide sharing. TCRdb took over this immuneACCESS table, retaining in-frame rearrangements with V and J assigned. Such tables are incomplete; in checked studies, under half of the missing clones stem from an unresolved V gene, and the remainder is unexplained. Clonal size and the V and J genes are those of that table, whereas D and trimming came from the DNA. Recorded for this sample are under 200,000 clones; more than 75% of them occurred a single time. Of the sample, about 3% is held by the ten largest clones.

Counted from cysteine to phenylalanine, this CDR3 has 15 amino acids. CDR3 DNA only is kept here, 45 bases in frame from base 1. CDR1 and CDR2 are drawn from the germline V gene: SGHTA, FQGNSA. V and J lose 3 bases and 2 bases, and a span of 14 bases separates them. What the research found in general, with its limitations: HLA typing was unavailable for some donors at each locus, so association tests used only the typed subset. Only TCR beta chains were sequenced in this cohort, and the absence of alpha or paired-chain data limited detectable features. The authors suggested that the approach could potentially be extended to other disease states and immunological phenotypes. In a later analysis, most CMV-associated TCR beta chains were found to appear HLA-restricted, with HLA associations seemingly driven largely by CMV exposure. Some IMGT-functional V segments, including TRBV6-2 and TRBV6-3, could not be told apart with the 87-base-pair reads, so those segments were excluded. Broadly in line with IMGT annotations, most TCR beta V segments showed up in productive rearrangements about 90% or about 30% of the time in an earlier analysis of approximately 600 of the donors. In vitro tests confirmed that a few of the cytomegalovirus-associated TCR beta chains recognize cytomegalovirus antigens. The classifier was reported to diagnose cytomegalovirus status with high specificity and sensitivity in both the original cohort and the validation cohort. In a later genetic analysis, a missense DCLRE1C variant was associated with V-gene and J-gene trimming of TCR beta chains, and the association was replicated in an independent cohort. In a later analysis, several top co-occurrence clusters were reported to appear linked to parvovirus B19, influenza, CMV and Epstein-Barr virus. In a later analysis, some 18,000 TCR beta sequences were associated with specific HLA alleles at a false discovery rate of 0.05. CMV serostatus was the only immune exposure information available for the cohort. A total of fewer than 200 TCR beta chains were listed by the study as associated with cytomegalovirus. A later analysis found that TCR association rates varied across HLA loci, with DRB1 alleles showing the most associated TCRs and HLA-C alleles the fewest. A group of highly shared sequence variants was considered likely to be a technical artifact of the sequencing pipeline. Across donors, most TCR sequences were observed very rarely, whereas some public TCRs were present in many individuals. In a later analysis, HLA-associated TCR beta chains were found to be more clonally expanded and to have lower generation probabilities than equally common non-associated chains. Correlated functional status among segregating V segments might be attributable to linkage disequilibrium, but an unknown experimental factor could not be ruled out. About 15 rarely observed V segments, including chromosome 9 orphons, were excluded from the earlier analysis of 550 to 700 of the donors because counts were too low. Roughly uniform sequencing depth across donors was assumed in presence/absence analyses, although this assumption may not hold. A later genetic analysis reported fewer N-insertions in productive TCRs among donors in an Asian-associated ancestry cluster than the roughly 620-donor mean. A further reported finding was that TCR beta sequences accurately predicted the HLA-A and HLA-B alleles for most subjects in the first cohort. When HLA alleles, especially DR and DQ, strongly co-occurred, TCR associations were difficult to assign to individual alleles.

The cohort consisted of approximately 670 healthy bone marrow donors. Cohort members were all nominally healthy when sampled, although unrecorded immune exposures were likely present. The donor was CMV seropositive and was included in the group of 270 or so seropositive cohort members. A peripheral blood sample was collected from each donor, and TCR beta sequencing was performed on peripheral blood mononuclear cells. Genomic DNA was extracted from the blood cell samples with the Qiagen DNeasy Blood Extraction Kit. This receptor was identified in a man aged 35 to 55 in good health and CMV-seropositive. Sample: PBMCs. This sequence uses TRBV7-2 and TRBJ2-7; possibly the D gene is TRBD2, per 6 matching bases. The CDR3 region has the sequence CASSFRTTDTYEQYF. The DNA sequence is TGTGCCAGCAGCTTCCGGACTACAGATACCTACGAGCAGTACTTC. The variable domain in full, with residues beyond the CDR3 obtained from the reference TRBV7-2 and TRBJ2-7 genes, is GAGVSQSPSNKVTEKGKDVELRCDPISGHTALYWYRQSLGQGLEFLIYFQGNSAPDKSGLPSDRFSAERTGGSVSTLTIQRTQQEDSAVYLCASSFRTTDTYEQYFGPGTRLTVT.